This record concerns one TCR beta chain sequence. The data derive from a study of T cell changes during pregnancy in multiple sclerosis. Data came from immunoSEQ multiplex PCR; TCRdb stores just in-frame clones and leaves some out. The sample consists of about 38,000 clones, around 90% of them appearing once. The V gene's germline CDR1 is SEHNR and CDR2 FQNEAQ (reference sequence). The CDR3 consists of 18 residues. The ends lost 2 bases at V and 5 bases at J; junction bases unmatched: 12. The chain is built from TRBV7-9 and TRBJ2-1; 10 bases fit TRBD2. This receptor was taken from a female donor with multiple sclerosis, enrolled in a pregnancy study. The specimen comprised CD8+ T cells from peripheral blood mononuclear cells, sampled after pregnancy. The CDR3 region is CASSLRTSGGLTNNEQFF. The CDR3 DNA follows: TGTGCCAGCAGCTTACGGACTAGCGGTGGACTCACTAACAATGAGCAGTTCTTC.